Each of the 31 T cell receptor beta chains below was sequenced from the same sample in a study of human T cells and chemical hapten exposure listed by TCRdb under 2021. What this sample's time point label stands for: patch test 1, 2 weeks after DPC sensitization. Sample treatment or condition, as interpreted from the label and publication: therapeutic diphenylcyclopropenone sensitization with weekly scalp DPC. Libraries were prepared through RACE. For sequencing, a NextSeq 500 was employed. The raw public reads went through TCRdb reprocessing: fastp at Q25, MiXCR clone calling, in-frame beta chains kept. All rows with the same CDR3 protein become a single entry with the most common DNA and genes. The sample table records about 380,000 distinct CDR3 sequences; nearly 5% of these occur just once. The leading ten clones occupy over 2% of the sample. The sample here was whole blood, taken in connection with sensitization to the hapten diphenylcyclopropenone (DPC). The receptors derive from a woman aged 45-65 years with alopecia areata. Some clones in this sample may be carry-over from other donors' samples.

This chain connects TRBV10-3 to TRBJ1-3; D call uncertain. The V gene's germline CDR1 is ENHRY and CDR2 SYGVKD. The CDR3 has 13 residues. The ends were cut back, 3 bases at V and 8 bases at J, with 11 bases in the middle. The CDR3 DNA reads as TGTGCCATCAGTGATGGGCCTGGGGACACCATATATTTT. It yields the protein CAISDGPGDTIYF.

A few counts support this clonotype. The chain carries TRBV7-9 and TRBJ2-3, with D tentatively TRBD1 (6 bases). The CDR3 is made up of 15 amino acids. The germline V and J ends were trimmed by 7 bases and 0 bases, with 14 bases remaining between them. Germline V gene data show CDR1 as SEHNR and CDR2 as FQNEAQ (reference sequence). The CDR3 loop reads CASKGQLFSTDTQYF. The CDR3 bases are TGTGCCAGCAAAGGACAGCTCTTTAGCACAGATACGCAGTATTTT.

This clonotype has only a few counts. This chain joins TRBV13 and TRBJ1-6; D is unresolved. Germline CDR1 is PRHDT and CDR2 is FYEKMQ (reference sequence). V was cut by 4 bases and J by 4 bases, with 8 bases left in between. This CDR3 spans 14 amino acids. The CDR3 reads CASSSDPYNSPLHF. The CDR3 DNA reads as TGTGCCAGCAGCTCGGACCCGTATAATTCACCCCTCCACTTT.

This clonotype has ten or more counts. Since the CDR3 does not end with the conserved phenylalanine or tryptophan, this likely comes from a read error. The chain joins TRBV28 to TRBJ2-5; TRBD1 might be the D (6 bases). The CDR3 runs to 15 residues. Per the germline V gene, CDR1 is MDHEN and CDR2 is SYDVKM. V was shortened by 4 bases and J by 4 bases, with 16 bases between the two germline ends. The CDR3 DNA reads as TGTGCCAGCAGTTCCCAAAACAGGGAACGAGAGACCCAGTACTCC. Residues: CASSSQNRERETQYS.

This clonotype was seen many times. This chain uses TRBV3-1 with TRBJ2-2, with D perhaps matching TRBD2 (5 bases). The CDR3 spans 18 residues. Trimming took off 1 base at V and 3 bases at J, with 18 bases between the two ends. Looked up from germline, CDR1 is LGHDT and CDR2 is YNNKEL (reference sequence). The CDR3 loop is CASSQGGGGLSYTGELFF. In DNA form, the CDR3 reads TGTGCCAGCAGCCAAGGAGGAGGTGGACTTAGCTACACCGGGGAGCTGTTTTTT.

The rearrangement joins TRBV6-1 to TRBJ2-7, with 10 bases fitting TRBD2. The V gene's germline CDR1 is MNHNS and CDR2 SASEGT. Germline trimming cut 5 bases from V and 5 bases from J; bases unmatched to any gene: 6. This CDR3 region has 14 residues. CDR3 protein: CASSSGRVYNEQYF. The CDR3 DNA is TGTGCCAGCAGTAGCGGGAGGGTATACAACGAGCAGTACTTC.

V usage is TRBV18 and J usage is TRBJ2-1; D call uncertain. This CDR3 is 17 amino acids long. CDR1 KGHSH and CDR2 LQKENI come from the germline V gene. The V end lost 6 bases, the J end lost 0 bases, and 18 bases lay between the germline ends. In DNA, the CDR3 is TGTGCCAGCTCCCCTAGAAACCCCCGGAGCTCCTACAATGAGCAGTTCTTC. Translated: CASSPRNPRSSYNEQFF.

This clonotype has only a few counts. The chain uses TRBV6-2 or TRBV6-3 and TRBJ1-5, with 8 bases identical to TRBD1. Germline values: CDR1 MNHEY, CDR2 SVGEGT. V was clipped by 7 bases and J by 7 bases; unmatched bases: 9. The CDR3 runs to 14 residues. The CDR3 DNA sequence: TGTGCCAGCAACTACGGGGGGACAGGCCAGCCCCAGCATTTT. This sequence encodes CASNYGGTGQPQHF.

The rearrangement links TRBV2 to TRBJ1-1; the D gene is possibly TRBD1 (5 bases). Between the trimmed V and J ends, which lost 2 bases and 4 bases, there was a span of 17 bases. Germline CDR1 and CDR2: SNHLY and FYNNEI. The CDR3 spans 16 residues. The CDR3 DNA reads as TGTGCCAGCAGTGAAACGAAGATAGGGGTGGGCACTGAAGCTTTCTTT. Translation: CASSETKIGVGTEAFF.

This clonotype was counted at least ten times. The CDR3 DNA is TGTGCCAGCAGCTTAAGGACCGACAATGAGCAGTTCTTC. Its translation is CASSLRTDNEQFF. This chain joins TRBV7-9 and TRBJ2-1; the D is unclear. Per the germline V gene, CDR1 is SEHNR and CDR2 is FQNEAQ (reference sequence). The V gene lost 2 bases and the J gene lost 5 bases, with 7 bases spanning the gap. CDR3 length: 13 residues.

In this sample, this clonotype turned up a few times. The chain carries TRBV6-5 and TRBJ2-7, with D possibly called TRBD1 or TRBD2 (5 bases each). The CDR3 has 20 amino acids. Germline CDR1 is MNHEY and CDR2 is SVGAGI. Trimming removed 3 bases at V and 2 bases at J, with 29 bases between. This CDR3 is CASSYSTTRGPEGYTYEQYF. The CDR3 region has the DNA TGTGCCAGCAGTTATTCGACGACGAGGGGACCCGAGGGATATACCTACGAGCAGTACTTC.

This clonotype was counted between two and nine times. The chain couples TRBV6-5 to TRBJ1-1; 7 bases align to TRBD1. This CDR3 is built from 14 residues. The V and J ends lost 2 bases and 4 bases, in that order; junction bases with no gene match: 4. CDR1 MNHEY and CDR2 SVGAGI come from the germline V gene. The CDR3 sequence: CASSYRNRGTEAFF. The CDR3 nucleotides are TGTGCCAGCAGTTACCGTAACAGGGGCACTGAAGCTTTCTTT.

This chain uses TRBV5-1 with TRBJ1-4; 8 bases are shared with TRBD1. The CDR3 totals 15 residues. The junction had 8 bases not matched to a gene; V was cut back by 6 bases and J by 4 bases. Per the germline V gene, CDR1 is SGHRS and CDR2 is YFSETQ. CDR3 residues: CASTSNRGINEKLFF. Written as DNA, the CDR3 is TGCGCCAGCACCTCTAACAGGGGGATTAATGAAAAACTGTTTTTT.

In this sample, this clonotype turned up many times. This chain links TRBV20-1 with TRBJ1-6; D not resolved. The CDR3 consists of 11 residues. V was clipped by 7 bases and J by 5 bases, with 6 bases between them. Germline V gene data show CDR1 as DFQATT and CDR2 as SNEGSKA (reference sequence). This chain's CDR3 is CSVEDNSPLHF. In nucleotides, the CDR3 is TGCAGTGTCGAAGATAATTCACCCCTCCACTTT.

This clonotype was counted only a few times. The chain uses TRBV18 and TRBJ2-7, with D unresolved. CDR1 KGHSH and CDR2 LQKENI come from the germline V gene. This CDR3 is built from 14 residues. Between the trimmed V and J ends, which lost 3 bases and 2 bases, there was a span of 11 bases. The CDR3 region is CASSPVRSTYEQYF. Here the CDR3 DNA reads TGTGCCAGCTCACCCGTGCGTTCTACCTACGAGCAGTACTTC.

The chain couples TRBV29-1 to TRBJ1-5, with TRBD1 as a possible D gene (6 bases). V gave up 4 bases and J gave up 0 bases, with 7 bases separating them. The CDR3 is made up of 13 amino acids. Germline V gives CDR1 SQVTM, CDR2 ANQGSEA. CDR3 sequence: CSVAGDSNQPQHF. Here the CDR3 DNA reads TGCAGCGTTGCAGGGGATAGCAATCAGCCCCAGCATTTT.

Many counts were recorded for this clonotype. This chain joins TRBV20-1 and TRBJ2-3; D unclear. The germline V gene encodes CDR1 DFQATT and CDR2 SNEGSKA (reference sequence). This CDR3 comprises 12 residues. V was trimmed by 1 base and J by 2 bases, leaving 4 bases between them. The DNA for the CDR3 is TGCAGTGCTAGAGCGCCCACAGATACGCAGTATTTT. It specifies CSARAPTDTQYF.

This clonotype was found many times. This chain joins TRBV3-1 and TRBJ1-4; no definite D call. The CDR3 extends over 11 amino acids. Germline V gene data show CDR1 as LGHDT and CDR2 as YNNKEL (reference sequence). Deletions cut 4 bases from V and 12 bases from J, with 9 bases between. The CDR3 coding sequence is TGTGCCAGCAGCCGCATGCGTGAACTGTTTTTT. Its translation: CASSRMRELFF.

At least ten counts were recorded for this clonotype. The chain links TRBV6-6 to TRBJ1-1, with a weak D call TRBD1 (5 bases). The germline V gene encodes CDR1 MNHNY and CDR2 SVGAGI (reference sequence). V was shortened by 5 bases and J by 0 bases, with 16 bases between the two germline ends. This CDR3 region has 16 residues. The CDR3 loop is CASSPADREMNTEAFF. CDR3 DNA: TGTGCCAGCAGTCCGGCCGACAGAGAAATGAACACTGAAGCTTTCTTT.

This clonotype turned up a few times. J is TRBJ1-1 and V is TRBV28; possibly TRBD1 for D (5 bases). Trimming cost V 8 bases and J 1 base, with 17 bases left between them. CDR3 length: 15 amino acids. Germline V gene data show CDR1 as MDHEN and CDR2 as SYDVKM. The CDR3 is CASPRGGSWNTEAFF. The CDR3 nucleotides are TGTGCCAGCCCGCGGGGGGGGTCCTGGAACACTGAAGCTTTCTTT.

This clonotype was counted ten times or more. The rearrangement uses TRBV12-3 or TRBV12-4 and TRBJ1-4; D is unresolved. Trimming removed 3 bases at V and 6 bases at J, with 11 bases between. CDR3 length: 14 amino acids. CDR3 nucleotide sequence: TGTGCCAGCAGTTTCCGGCAAAGGGATGAAAAACTGTTTTTT. Translated, it gives CASSFRQRDEKLFF.

In its sample, this clonotype was seen many times. J is TRBJ1-4 and V is TRBV3-1; D is uncertain. CDR1 and CDR2 (germline): LGHDT, YNNKEL (reference sequence). The CDR3 is made up of 14 amino acids. The V gene lost 5 bases and the J gene lost 8 bases, with 15 bases spanning the gap. The CDR3 coding sequence is TGTGCCAGCAGCAACTCCCCTCCTGGGGAAAAACTGTTTTTT. It codes for CASSNSPPGEKLFF.

This clonotype appeared many times. The chain uses TRBV11-2 and TRBJ2-1, with TRBD2 matching over 7 bases. Germline values: CDR1 SGHAT, CDR2 FQNNGV. The CDR3 runs to 15 residues. J gave up 8 bases and V 1 base, and 8 bases lay outside the gene matches. CDR3 sequence (DNA): TGTGCCAGCAGCTTAGTAGCTAGCGGCTGGGATGAGCAGTTCTTC. Protein product: CASSLVASGWDEQFF. Supplemented by reference TRBV11-2 and TRBJ2-1, the full variable domain reads EAGVAQSPRYKIIEKRQSVAFWCNPISGHATLYWYQQILGQGPKLLIQFQNNGVVDDSQLPKDRFSAERLKGVDSTLKIQPAKLEDSAVYLCASSLVASGWDEQFFGPGTRLTVL.

This clonotype was found a few times. This chain connects TRBV7-2 to TRBJ1-6; D gene ambiguous. The germline V gene has CDR1 SGHTA and CDR2 FQGNSA. Trimming cost V 2 bases and J 5 bases, with 10 bases left between them. CDR3 length equals 15 residues. The CDR3 protein is CASSLSHPDNSPLHF. The CDR3 coding sequence is TGTGCCAGCAGCTTATCTCACCCAGATAATTCACCCCTCCACTTT.

This clonotype was seen ten or more times. The chain recombines TRBV20-1 with TRBJ2-3, with D possibly TRBD2 on 6 matching bases. CDR3 length equals 15 residues. Germline V gene sequence: CDR1 DFQATT, CDR2 SNEGSKA (reference sequence). V was cut by 3 bases and J by 2 bases, with 15 bases left in between. CDR3: CSASRRGDLTDTQYF. The CDR3 coding sequence is TGCAGTGCTAGTCGGCGGGGAGATCTCACAGATACGCAGTATTTT.

This clonotype was counted at least ten times. CDR3 protein: CASTYGVRANTGELFF. The CDR3 bases are TGTGCCAGCACCTATGGGGTCAGGGCGAACACCGGGGAGCTGTTTTTT. The chain combines TRBV12-3 or TRBV12-4 with TRBJ2-2, with D maybe TRBD1 (5 bases). Trimming took off 7 bases at V and 0 bases at J, with 15 bases between the two ends. The length of the CDR3 is 16 residues.

This clonotype has a count of ten or more. The genes are TRBV11-2 and TRBJ1-2; weak D call: TRBD1 (5 bases). This CDR3 spans 11 amino acids. Germline assignment: CDR1 SGHAT and CDR2 FQNNGV. V was trimmed by 3 bases and J by 8 bases, leaving 7 bases between them. The CDR3: CASSLGPGYTF. As DNA, the CDR3 is TGTGCCAGCAGCTTGGGGCCAGGCTACACCTTC. Looking up the rest from reference TRBV11-2 and TRBJ1-2 gives the full variable domain: EAGVAQSPRYKIIEKRQSVAFWCNPISGHATLYWYQQILGQGPKLLIQFQNNGVVDDSQLPKDRFSAERLKGVDSTLKIQPAKLEDSAVYLCASSLGPGYTFGSGTRLTVV.

The chain joins TRBV29-1 to TRBJ1-2; no clear D gene. V lost 5 bases and J lost 3, with 7 bases in between. The CDR3 sequence is 11 residues long. Per germline, CDR1 SQVTM and CDR2 ANQGSEA. CDR3 sequence (DNA): TGCAGCGTTCCCCAGGACTATGGCTACACCTTC. This gives the protein CSVPQDYGYTF. Full variable domain (rest looked up from reference TRBV29-1 and TRBJ1-2): SAVISQKPSRDICQRGTSLTIQCQVDSQVTMMFWYRQQPGQSLTLIATANQGSEATYESGFVIDKFPISRPNLTFSTLTVSNMSPEDSSIYLCSVPQDYGYTFGSGTRLTVV.

The chain employs TRBV27 and TRBJ2-1; 7 nucleotides agree with TRBD2. Trimming took 4 bases from V and 10 from J; bases not matched to a gene: 4. The CDR3 consists of 12 residues. CDR1 is MNHEY, CDR2 SMNVEV, per germline (reference sequence). In DNA, the CDR3 is TGTGCCAGCAGTTCGGGACTACAGGAGCAGTTCTTC. It is translated as CASSSGLQEQFF.

This clonotype was found a few times. The chain couples TRBV5-5 to TRBJ1-5, with D tentatively TRBD1 (5 bases). V was trimmed by 4 bases and J by 5 bases, leaving 22 bases between them. The CDR3 length is 17 residues. The V gene's germline CDR1 is SGHKS and CDR2 YYEKEE (reference sequence). In nucleotides, the CDR3 is TGTGCCAGCAGCCCAATTCCCCCGAGGGGAGGAGATCAGCCCCAGCATTTT. It codes for CASSPIPPRGGDQPQHF.

This clonotype was seen many times. The CDR3: CASSYGQGAQGANVLTF. CDR3 nucleotide sequence: TGTGCCAGCAGTTACGGACAGGGGGCGCAAGGGGCCAACGTCCTGACTTTC. This chain links TRBV6-6 with TRBJ2-6, with 11 bases aligning to TRBD1. From germline, CDR1 is MNHNY and CDR2 SVGAGI (reference sequence). This CDR3 contains 17 residues. The V and J ends lost 2 bases and 4 bases, in that order; junction bases with no gene match: 4.